One T cell receptor (beta chain) is described in this entry. The target antigen is unknown. These data belong to a study of cytomegalovirus exposure and HLA in healthy donors. General study results and limits: The study recorded 150 to 200 TCR beta chains that were cytomegalovirus-associated. The authors reported that TCR beta sequences could predict HLA-A and HLA-B alleles. These predictions were accurate for most subjects in the first cohort. TRBV6-2, TRBV6-3 and some other V segments were excluded as indistinguishable. The availability of immune exposure information extended only to CMV serostatus.

13 Jbeta primers and 60 Vbeta primers were used for the PCR. Libraries were prepared by immunoSEQ multiplex PCR; TCRdb keeps only in-frame clonotypes and omits some of them. The sample table includes approximately 110,000 clones. The germline CDR1 and CDR2 sequences are GTSNPN and SVGIG (reference sequence). Trimming removed 1 base from V and 7 bases from J, with 10 bases in between. CDR3 length: 13 residues. Sequencing was done on a sample of PBMCs. This clonotype originated in a man younger than 30 in good health and CMV-seronegative. The rearrangement uses TRBV30 and TRBJ1-4; D unclear. For the CDR3, the DNA is TGTGCCTGGAGTGCTCACGAGGGTGAAAAACTGTTTTTT. Translated: CAWSAHEGEKLFF.